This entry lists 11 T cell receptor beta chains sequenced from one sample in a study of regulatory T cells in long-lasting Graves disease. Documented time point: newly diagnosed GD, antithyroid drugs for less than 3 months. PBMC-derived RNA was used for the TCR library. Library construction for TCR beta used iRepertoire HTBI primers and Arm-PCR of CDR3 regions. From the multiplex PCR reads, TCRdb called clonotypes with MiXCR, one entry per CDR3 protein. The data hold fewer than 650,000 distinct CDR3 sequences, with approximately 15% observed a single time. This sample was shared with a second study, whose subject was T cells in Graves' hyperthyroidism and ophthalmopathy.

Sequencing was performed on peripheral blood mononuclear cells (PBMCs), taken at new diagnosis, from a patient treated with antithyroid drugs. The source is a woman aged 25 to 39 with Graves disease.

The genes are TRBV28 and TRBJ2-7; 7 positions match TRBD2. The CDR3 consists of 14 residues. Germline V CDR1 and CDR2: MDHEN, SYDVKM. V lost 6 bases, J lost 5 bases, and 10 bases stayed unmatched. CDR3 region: CASSLLADSNEQYF. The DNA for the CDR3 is TGTGCCAGCAGCCTTCTAGCGGATTCTAACGAGCAGTACTTC.

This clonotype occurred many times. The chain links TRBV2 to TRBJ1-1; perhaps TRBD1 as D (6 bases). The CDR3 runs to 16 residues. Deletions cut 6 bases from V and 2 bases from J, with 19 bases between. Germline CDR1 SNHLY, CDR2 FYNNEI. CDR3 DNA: TGTGCCAGCAGCGGACCCTGGGAGGGGGTAAACACTGAAGCTTTCTTT. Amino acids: CASSGPWEGVNTEAFF.

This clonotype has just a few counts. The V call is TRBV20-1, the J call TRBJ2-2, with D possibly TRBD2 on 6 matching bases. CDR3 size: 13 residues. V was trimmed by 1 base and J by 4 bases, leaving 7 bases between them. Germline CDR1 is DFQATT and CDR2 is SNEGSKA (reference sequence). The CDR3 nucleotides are TGCAGTGCTAGAGGGACTACCACCGGGGAGCTGTTTTTT. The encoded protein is CSARGTTTGELFF.

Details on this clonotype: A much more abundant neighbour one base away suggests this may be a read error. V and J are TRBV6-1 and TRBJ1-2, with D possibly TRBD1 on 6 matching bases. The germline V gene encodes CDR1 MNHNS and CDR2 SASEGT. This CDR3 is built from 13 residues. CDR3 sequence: CTSSESGQYGYTF. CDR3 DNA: TGTACCAGCAGTGAATCGGGACAATATGGCTACACCTTC.

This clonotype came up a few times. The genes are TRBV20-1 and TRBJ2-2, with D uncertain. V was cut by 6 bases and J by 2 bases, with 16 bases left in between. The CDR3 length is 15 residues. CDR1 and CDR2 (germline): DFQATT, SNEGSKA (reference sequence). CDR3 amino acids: CSARRRAANTGELFF. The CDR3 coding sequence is TGCAGTGCCCGAAGACGGGCCGCTAACACCGGGGAGCTGTTTTTT.

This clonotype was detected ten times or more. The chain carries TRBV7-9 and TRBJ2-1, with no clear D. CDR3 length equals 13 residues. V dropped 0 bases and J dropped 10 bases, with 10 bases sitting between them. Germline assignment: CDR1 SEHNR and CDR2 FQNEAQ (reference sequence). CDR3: CASSLASLPEQFF. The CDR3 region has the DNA TGTGCCAGCAGCTTAGCGAGTCTACCCGAGCAGTTCTTC. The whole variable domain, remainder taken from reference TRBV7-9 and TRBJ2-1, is DTGVSQNPRHKITKRGQNVTFRCDPISEHNRLYWYRQTLGQGPEFLTYFQNEAQLEKSRLLSDRFSAERPKGSFSTLEIQRTEQGDSAMYLCASSLASLPEQFFGPGTRLTVL.

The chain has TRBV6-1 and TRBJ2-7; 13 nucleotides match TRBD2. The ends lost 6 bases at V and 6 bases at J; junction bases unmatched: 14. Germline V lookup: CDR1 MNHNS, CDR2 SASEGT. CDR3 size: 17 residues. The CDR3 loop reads CASRKTLAGGPGAEQYF. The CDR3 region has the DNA TGTGCCAGCAGAAAGACACTAGCGGGAGGGCCTGGGGCCGAGCAGTACTTC.

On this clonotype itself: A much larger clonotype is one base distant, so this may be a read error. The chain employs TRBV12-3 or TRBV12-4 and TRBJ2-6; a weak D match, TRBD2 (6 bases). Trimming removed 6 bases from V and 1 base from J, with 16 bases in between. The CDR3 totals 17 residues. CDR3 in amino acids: CASSPAGRGSGANVLTF. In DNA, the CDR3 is TGTGCCAGCAGCCCTGCGGGACGGGGGTCTGGGGCCAACGTCCTGACTTTC.

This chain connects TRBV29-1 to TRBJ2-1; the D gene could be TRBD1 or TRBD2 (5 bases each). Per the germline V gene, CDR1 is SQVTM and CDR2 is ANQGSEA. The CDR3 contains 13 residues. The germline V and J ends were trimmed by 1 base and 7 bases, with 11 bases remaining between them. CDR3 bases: TGCAGCGTTGAAGGGGGGAGTGGTAATGAGCAGTTCTTC. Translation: CSVEGGSGNEQFF.

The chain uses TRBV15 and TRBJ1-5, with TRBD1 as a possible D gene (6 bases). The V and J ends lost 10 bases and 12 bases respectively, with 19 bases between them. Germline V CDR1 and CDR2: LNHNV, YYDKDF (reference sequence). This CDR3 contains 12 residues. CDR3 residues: CAIMGTQGDQHF. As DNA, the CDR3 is TGTGCCATCATGGGAACACAGGGAGACCAGCATTTT.

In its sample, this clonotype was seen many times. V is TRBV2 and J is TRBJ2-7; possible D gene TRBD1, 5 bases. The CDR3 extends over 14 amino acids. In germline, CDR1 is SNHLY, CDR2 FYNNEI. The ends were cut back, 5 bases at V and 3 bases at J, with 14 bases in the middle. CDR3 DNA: TGTGCCAGCAGTTCAACCACAGGTCTCTACGAGCAGTACTTC. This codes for CASSSTTGLYEQYF.